The 21 T cell receptor beta chains below come from one sample, sequenced in a study of blood T cells in healthy people across ages. Together with a sample-barcoded 5' primer, a J-beta primer mix was included in a second PCR lasting about 6 to 11 cycles. Each CDR3 protein gets one entry after TCRdb re-called the 5' RACE reads with MiXCR. The sample records about a million distinct CDR3 sequences, about 51% being singletons. The source material was blood. The receptors shown here come from a woman aged 55-70 years in good health.

This clonotype was seen a few times. The chain combines TRBV5-5 with TRBJ2-7; D gene unclear. The CDR3 runs 15 residues. Germline CDR1 and CDR2: SGHKS and YYEKEE (reference sequence). With 0 bases removed from V and 2 bases from J, the gap between germline ends came to 12 bases. This CDR3 reads CASSLDVGTPYEQYF. The CDR3 nucleotides are TGTGCCAGCAGCTTGGACGTGGGAACACCCTACGAGCAGTACTTC.

This clonotype has a handful of counts. The rearrangement uses TRBV27 and TRBJ1-1; 7 bases map to TRBD1. J lost 1 base, V lost 6 bases, and 5 bases had no gene match. The CDR3 is 14 residues long. Germline assignment: CDR1 MNHEY and CDR2 SMNVEV (reference sequence). CDR3 sequence (DNA): TGTGCCAGCAGCAGGGGGACGACGAACACTGAAGCTTTCTTT. Translation: CASSRGTTNTEAFF.

For this clonotype: This sequence may be a read error, since a much larger clone differs from it by one base. The V gene is TRBV6-1, the J gene TRBJ2-3; D gene ambiguous. Germline CDR1 is MNHNS and CDR2 is SASEGT. Trimming removed 6 bases from V and 2 bases from J, with 6 bases in between. The CDR3 extends over 12 amino acids. The CDR3 DNA sequence: TGTGCCAGCAGGGACCTCACAGATACGCAGTATTTT. Its translation: CASRDLTDTQYF.

The chain employs TRBV3-1 and TRBJ2-7; D ambiguous. Germline V gene lookup returns CDR1 LGHDT and CDR2 YNNKEL (reference sequence). Trimming took 0 bases from V and 2 from J, leaving 14 bases between them. The CDR3 consists of 16 residues. Here the CDR3 reads CASSQDFVADPYEQYF. The CDR3 nucleotides are TGTGCCAGCAGCCAAGATTTTGTGGCGGACCCCTACGAGCAGTACTTC.

This clonotype was recorded a few times. The CDR3 loop is CASSFREPTYNEQFF. CDR3 DNA sequence: TGTGCCAGCAGTTTTCGGGAGCCGACCTACAATGAGCAGTTCTTC. The rearrangement uses TRBV28 and TRBJ2-1; D may be TRBD2 (6 bases). The germline CDR1 and CDR2 sequences are MDHEN and SYDVKM. This CDR3 has 15 amino acids. V was trimmed by 3 bases and J by 2 bases, leaving 11 bases between them.

This clonotype was picked up a small number of times. The chain employs TRBV7-2 and TRBJ1-5; TRBD1 might be the D (5 bases). The germline V and J ends were trimmed by 5 bases and 7 bases, with 12 bases remaining between them. This CDR3 is 13 amino acids long. The germline gives CDR1 SGHTA, CDR2 FQGNSA. The CDR3 protein is CASSIGRDQPQHF. CDR3 in DNA: TGTGCCAGCAGCATAGGCAGGGACCAGCCCCAGCATTTT.

The chain links TRBV9 to TRBJ2-3, with 10 bases identical to TRBD1. This CDR3 region has 16 residues. J gave up 6 bases and V 4 bases, and 11 bases lay outside the gene matches. Germline assignment: CDR1 SGDLS and CDR2 YYNGEE. Here the CDR3 reads CASSHRQGAIVDTQYF. DNA of the CDR3: TGTGCCAGCAGCCACCGACAGGGGGCTATAGTGGATACGCAGTATTTT.

In this sample, this clonotype turned up once. The chain joins TRBV7-9 to TRBJ2-1; the match to TRBD2 covers 7 bases. Germline V gene data show CDR1 as SEHNR and CDR2 as FQNEAQ (reference sequence). This CDR3 contains 13 residues. V gave up 11 bases and J gave up 5 bases; unmatched junction bases: 9. CDR3 DNA sequence: TGTGCCGACATGGGCAGCGGGAACAATGAGCAGTTCTTC. This translates into CADMGSGNNEQFF.

V and J are TRBV7-9 and TRBJ2-3; D gene uncertain. This CDR3 is built from 14 residues. With 5 bases removed from V and 1 base from J, the gap between germline ends came to 10 bases. Germline V gene sequence: CDR1 SEHNR, CDR2 FQNEAQ (reference sequence). CDR3 sequence: CASSPSVGTDTQYF. CDR3 nucleotide sequence: TGTGCCAGCAGCCCCTCGGTGGGCACAGATACGCAGTATTTT. The variable domain in full, with the rest retrieved from reference TRBV7-9 and TRBJ2-3, is DTGVSQNPRHKITKRGQNVTFRCDPISEHNRLYWYRQTLGQGPEFLTYFQNEAQLEKSRLLSDRFSAERPKGSFSTLEIQRTEQGDSAMYLCASSPSVGTDTQYFGPGTRLTVL.

Only a few counts were recorded for this clonotype. The rearrangement joins TRBV5-1 to TRBJ2-3; 11 bases align to TRBD2. V trimming: 4 bases; J trimming: 8 bases; junction bases outside the gene matches: 9. The CDR3 is 15 amino acids. Germline assignment: CDR1 SGHRS and CDR2 YFSETQ. The CDR3: CASSLTSGTSGTQYF. CDR3 nucleotide sequence: TGCGCCAGCAGCCTGACTAGCGGGACCTCAGGTACGCAGTATTTT.

The chain recombines TRBV7-2 with TRBJ2-7; D might be TRBD2 (6 bases). Germline V gene lookup returns CDR1 SGHTA and CDR2 FQGNSA. Trimming cost V 5 bases and J 3 bases, with 17 bases left between them. CDR3 length: 15 amino acids. CDR3 loop: CASSPRAGRNYEQYF. The CDR3, as DNA: TGTGCCAGCAGCCCCCGGGCGGGACGGAACTACGAGCAGTACTTC. Together with reference TRBV7-2 and TRBJ2-7, the CDR3 gives the full variable domain: GAGVSQSPSNKVTEKGKDVELRCDPISGHTALYWYRQSLGQGLEFLIYFQGNSAPDKSGLPSDRFSAERTGGSVSTLTIQRTQQEDSAVYLCASSPRAGRNYEQYFGPGTRLTVT.

The rearrangement uses TRBV4-3 and TRBJ2-3, with 12 nucleotides matching TRBD2. The germline V gene has CDR1 LGHNA and CDR2 YSLEER. J lost 6 bases, V lost 2 bases, and 9 bases had no gene match. This CDR3 is 17 amino acids long. CDR3 in DNA: TGCGCCAGCAGCCAAACCGCTAGCGGGAGGGCCGCGGATACGCAGTATTTT. Residues: CASSQTASGRAADTQYF.

This clonotype was found a few times. The genes are TRBV2 and TRBJ2-7; TRBD2 aligns across 12 bases. V lost 4 bases, J lost 5 bases, and 3 bases stayed unmatched. The CDR3 has 14 residues. The germline V gene encodes CDR1 SNHLY and CDR2 FYNNEI. The CDR3 region is CASSGGLAGNEQYF. CDR3 coding DNA: TGTGCCAGCAGTGGAGGACTAGCGGGAAACGAGCAGTACTTC.

V usage is TRBV28 and J usage is TRBJ2-1; TRBD2 aligns across 9 bases. The trim removed 3 bases at V and 8 bases at J, leaving 17 bases unmatched. CDR1 and CDR2 from the germline V gene are MDHEN and SYDVKM. The CDR3 has 18 residues. For the CDR3, the DNA is TGTGCCAGCAGTTTCCACTTCGGCGGGAGGGTGTTCCAATATGAGCAGTTCTTC. It codes for CASSFHFGGRVFQYEQFF.

This clonotype was detected only once. The chain employs TRBV7-8 and TRBJ2-1; TRBD1 agrees at 7 bases. The germline gives CDR1 SGHVS, CDR2 FQNEAQ. Trimming at V came to 5 bases and at J to 4 bases, leaving 5 bases not matched to a gene. The CDR3 contains 14 residues. This chain's CDR3 is CASSHRTGYNEQFF. DNA for the CDR3: TGTGCCAGCAGCCATAGGACAGGATACAATGAGCAGTTCTTC.

The chain recombines TRBV5-4 with TRBJ2-1, with D tentatively TRBD2 (6 bases). Trimming shortened V by 4 bases and J by 13 bases, and 18 bases separated the two germline ends. Germline CDR1 and CDR2: SGHNT and YYREEE (reference sequence). The CDR3 runs 13 residues. The DNA of the CDR3 is TGTGCCAGCAGCCCCCCGCCCGGGAGAGAACAGTTCTTC. Its translation is CASSPPPGREQFF.

This clonotype was seen a few times. This chain uses TRBV20-1 with TRBJ2-5; 7 bases agree with TRBD1. CDR1 and CDR2 (germline): DFQATT, SNEGSKA (reference sequence). This CDR3 comprises 14 residues. The J segment lost 5 bases and the V segment lost 6 bases, leaving 12 bases of the junction unmatched. The CDR3 region has the DNA TGCAGTGCCCGGAAGGGACAGCCACGGGAGACCCAGTACTTC. Protein: CSARKGQPRETQYF.

V usage is TRBV27 and J usage is TRBJ2-3; 8 bases match TRBD1. Germline-derived CDR1 and CDR2 are MNHEY and SMNVEV (reference sequence). J was trimmed by 11 bases and V by 3 bases; bases with no gene match: 4. This CDR3 has 12 residues. CDR3 in amino acids: CASSFRGRRQYF. The CDR3 coding sequence is TGTGCCAGCAGTTTCAGGGGGCGAAGGCAGTATTTT.

This clonotype turned up a few times. The chain couples TRBV7-8 to TRBJ2-7; D unresolved. The tail of the sequence fits TRBJ2-5 better, so the J call may be wrong. The CDR3 is 15 amino acids. CDR1 is SGHVS and CDR2 is FQNEAQ in the germline V gene. The CDR3 protein is CASSLGLMTPRTQYF. The CDR3 DNA follows: TGTGCCAGCAGCTTAGGGCTAATGACCCCCCGGACCCAGTACTTC.

This clonotype has just a few counts. The chain joins TRBV20-1 to TRBJ2-7; TRBD1 matches 9 bases. Germline values: CDR1 DFQATT, CDR2 SNEGSKA (reference sequence). This CDR3 is 15 amino acids long. After removal of 5 bases from V and 3 bases from J, the junction contained 11 bases not matched to a gene. The CDR3 protein is CSASGSGTGIYEQYF. The DNA of the CDR3 is TGCAGTGCTTCCGGGAGCGGGACAGGGATCTACGAGCAGTACTTC.

The chain carries TRBV4-1 and TRBJ2-7; 8 bases match TRBD1. V shed 3 bases, J shed 5 bases, and the junction held 0 bases outside the gene matches. Germline CDR1 MGHRA, CDR2 YSYEKL. The CDR3 is 12 residues long. CDR3 bases: TGCGCCAGCAGCCAGGACAGGGACGAGCAGTACTTC. It codes for CASSQDRDEQYF.